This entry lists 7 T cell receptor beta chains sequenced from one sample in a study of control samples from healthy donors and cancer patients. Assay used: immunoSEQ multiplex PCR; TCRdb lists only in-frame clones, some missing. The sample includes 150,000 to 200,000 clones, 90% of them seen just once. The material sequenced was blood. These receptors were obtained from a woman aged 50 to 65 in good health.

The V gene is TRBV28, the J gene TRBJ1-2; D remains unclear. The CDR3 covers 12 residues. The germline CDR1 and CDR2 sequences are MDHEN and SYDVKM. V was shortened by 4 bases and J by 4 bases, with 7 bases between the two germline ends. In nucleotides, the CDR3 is TGTGCCAGCAGTTCCCCTTCCTATGGCTACACCTTC. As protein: CASSSPSYGYTF.

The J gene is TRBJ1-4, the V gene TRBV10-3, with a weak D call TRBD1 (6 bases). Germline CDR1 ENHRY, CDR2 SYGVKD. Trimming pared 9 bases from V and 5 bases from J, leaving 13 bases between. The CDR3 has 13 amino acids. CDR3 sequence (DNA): TGTGCCATTACGGACAGCCCCAATGAAAAACTGTTTTTT. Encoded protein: CAITDSPNEKLFF.

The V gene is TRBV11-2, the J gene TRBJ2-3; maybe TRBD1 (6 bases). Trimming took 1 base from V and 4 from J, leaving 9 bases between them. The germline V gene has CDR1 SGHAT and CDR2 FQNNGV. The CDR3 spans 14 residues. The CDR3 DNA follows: TGTGCCAGCAGCTTAGGGGGGCTGTCAGATACGCAGTATTTT. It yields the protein CASSLGGLSDTQYF.

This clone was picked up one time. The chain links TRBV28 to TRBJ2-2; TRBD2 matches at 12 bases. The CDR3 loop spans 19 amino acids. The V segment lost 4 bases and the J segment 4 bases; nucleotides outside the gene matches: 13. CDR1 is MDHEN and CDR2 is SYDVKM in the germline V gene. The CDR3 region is CASSSLWGLAGGRTGELFF. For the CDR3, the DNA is TGTGCCAGCAGTTCGCTGTGGGGGCTAGCGGGAGGGCGCACCGGGGAGCTGTTTTTT.

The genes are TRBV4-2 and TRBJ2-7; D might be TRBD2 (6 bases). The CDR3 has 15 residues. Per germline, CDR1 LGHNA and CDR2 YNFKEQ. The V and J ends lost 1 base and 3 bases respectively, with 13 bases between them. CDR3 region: CASSQGISGDYEQYF. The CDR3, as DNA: TGTGCCAGCAGCCAAGGAATTAGCGGAGACTACGAGCAGTACTTC.

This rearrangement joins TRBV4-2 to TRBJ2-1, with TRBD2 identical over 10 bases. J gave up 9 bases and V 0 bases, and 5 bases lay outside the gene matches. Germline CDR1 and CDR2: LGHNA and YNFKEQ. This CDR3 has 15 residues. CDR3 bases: TGTGCCAGCAGCCAAGATAGGGGACTAGCGATTGAGCAGTTCTTC. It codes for CASSQDRGLAIEQFF.

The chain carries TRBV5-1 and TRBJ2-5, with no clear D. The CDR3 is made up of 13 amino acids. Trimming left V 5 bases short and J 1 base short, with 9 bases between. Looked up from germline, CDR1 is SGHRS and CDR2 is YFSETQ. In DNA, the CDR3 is TGCGCCAGCAGTTTAGCATCCCAAGAGACCCAGTACTTC. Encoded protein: CASSLASQETQYF.